This record concerns one T cell receptor (beta chain) sequence. The CDR3 has 14 residues. Germline V gives CDR1 SGHKS, CDR2 YYEKEE (reference sequence). The trim removed 3 bases at V and 2 bases at J, leaving 3 bases unmatched. Time point denoted: newly diagnosed, previously untreated cHL patient sample. Purified CD4+ T cells were obtained from thawed PBMCs through magnetic negative selection. The sample comes from a study of PD-1 blockade in classical Hodgkin lymphoma. Clones were read by immunoSEQ multiplex PCR, and TCRdb kept only the in-frame ones, dropping some. Of about 23,000 clones in the sample, 90% were seen once.

The receptor's source is a human donor with classical Hodgkin lymphoma. Specimen: CD4+ T cells from blood. The chain recombines TRBV5-5 with TRBJ2-7; 9 nucleotides line up with TRBD1. In DNA, the CDR3 is TGTGCCAGCAGCTCAAGGACAGGGGCCTACGAGCAGTACTTC. This encodes CASSSRTGAYEQYF.